These 11 T cell receptor beta chains originate from one sample sequenced in a study of T-cell reconstitution after alpha-beta-depleted transplantation in children. TCRbeta library preparation incorporated unique molecular identifiers. TCRdb independently ran MiXCR on the PCR reads; one entry per CDR3 protein. Among around 270,000 distinct CDR3 sequences, 10% were seen once, and the ten largest hold 7.5%. The sample consisted of PBMCs, taken before TCRalphabeta/CD19-depleted stem cell transplant. These TCRs come from a boy less than two years old with acute myeloid leukemia, due to receive a stem cell transplant.

This chain joins TRBV28 and TRBJ1-4, with D unclear. The V gene lost 3 bases and the J gene lost 4 bases, with 9 bases spanning the gap. This CDR3 spans 14 amino acids. CDR1 and CDR2 from the germline V gene are MDHEN and SYDVKM. The CDR3: CASSLGGFNEKLFF. The CDR3 coding sequence is TGTGCCAGCAGTTTGGGCGGGTTTAATGAAAAACTGTTTTTT.

This clonotype was found many times. The chain couples TRBV10-3 to TRBJ1-1; D perhaps matches TRBD1 (6 bases). The V end lost 0 bases, the J end lost 0 bases, and 14 bases lay between the germline ends. Germline assignment: CDR1 ENHRY and CDR2 SYGVKD. This CDR3 has 17 amino acids. The CDR3 region is CAISESAWTVLNTEAFF. The CDR3 region has the DNA TGTGCCATCAGTGAGTCTGCATGGACAGTCCTGAACACTGAAGCTTTCTTT.

A few counts support this clonotype. This chain links TRBV7-2 with TRBJ1-1, with D uncertain. This CDR3 is 14 amino acids long. Trimming removed 1 base from V and 1 base from J, with 7 bases in between. Germline values: CDR1 SGHTA, CDR2 FQGNSA. CDR3 loop: CASSLVLGNTEAFF. The CDR3 region has the DNA TGTGCCAGCAGCTTAGTATTAGGGAACACTGAAGCTTTCTTT.

This clonotype was counted many times. The chain carries TRBV28 and TRBJ2-7; the D gene is possibly TRBD1 (6 bases). CDR1 and CDR2 (germline): MDHEN, SYDVKM. The CDR3 covers 17 residues. The ends were cut back, 5 bases at V and 0 bases at J, with 20 bases in the middle. The CDR3 DNA reads as TGTGCCAGCAGTACACTTGCCAGGGGTCTGAGCTCCTACGAGCAGTACTTC. Protein product: CASSTLARGLSSYEQYF.

This clonotype was counted ten times or more. This chain uses TRBV7-6 with TRBJ2-7, with D possibly being TRBD2 (6 bases). In germline, CDR1 is SGHVS, CDR2 FNYEAQ. The V end lost 7 bases, the J end lost 5 bases, and 18 bases lay between the germline ends. There are 14 residues in the CDR3. The CDR3 here is CASNLGGVLDEQYF. For the CDR3, the DNA is TGTGCCAGCAACCTGGGGGGAGTATTAGACGAGCAGTACTTC.

The chain uses TRBV30 and TRBJ2-7; 7 bases align to TRBD1. The CDR3 has 14 residues. Per germline, CDR1 GTSNPN and CDR2 SVGIG (reference sequence). Germline trimming cut 3 bases from V and 3 bases from J; bases unmatched to any gene: 8. For the CDR3, the DNA is TGTGCCTGGAGGCACAGGGGTAGCAGCTACGAGCAGTACTTC. Translating gives CAWRHRGSSYEQYF.

Many counts were recorded for this clonotype. The CDR3 loop reads CAWSEGPYEQYF. The CDR3 DNA reads as TGTGCCTGGAGTGAGGGCCCCTACGAGCAGTACTTC. The chain carries TRBV30 and TRBJ2-7; D is ambiguous. CDR3 length: 12 amino acids. V was clipped by 1 base and J by 2 bases, with 6 bases between them. Per germline, CDR1 GTSNPN and CDR2 SVGIG (reference sequence).

This clonotype was counted at least ten times. The DNA for the CDR3 is TGTGCCAGCAGCTTAGTCGGGGGTGGAGGGACCGGGGAGCTGTTTTTT. Encoded protein: CASSLVGGGGTGELFF. The rearrangement uses TRBV7-6 and TRBJ2-2, with D maybe TRBD2 (6 bases). The germline gives CDR1 SGHVS, CDR2 FNYEAQ. Deletions cut 1 base from V and 5 bases from J, with 14 bases between. CDR3 length equals 16 residues.

A few counts support this clonotype. The rearrangement joins TRBV18 to TRBJ2-1, with 12 bases that match TRBD2. CDR3 length: 16 residues. Per germline, CDR1 KGHSH and CDR2 LQKENI. The V gene end was trimmed by 4 bases and the J gene end by 5 bases; junction bases not matched to a gene: 6. CDR3 loop: CASSRQTSGSNNEQFF. The CDR3 DNA is TGTGCCAGCTCACGACAGACTAGCGGGAGTAACAATGAGCAGTTCTTC.

This clonotype was seen ten or more times. The chain carries TRBV6-2 or TRBV6-3 and TRBJ1-4, with TRBD1 matching 8 bases. V trimming: 6 bases; J trimming: 10 bases; junction bases outside the gene matches: 7. CDR3 length equals 13 residues. Germline loops: CDR1 MNHEY, CDR2 SVGEGT. The CDR3 sequence: CASRISRGRKLFF. The DNA of the CDR3 is TGTGCCAGCAGGATTTCCAGGGGGCGAAAACTGTTTTTT.

This clonotype was detected ten times or more. The genes are TRBV12-3 or TRBV12-4 and TRBJ2-3; weak D call: TRBD2 (6 bases). The CDR3 is 14 amino acids. Trimming cost V 8 bases and J 3 bases, with 15 bases left between them. CDR3 coding DNA: TGTGCCAGCGATATTCGCGGGAAAACAGATACGCAGTATTTT. It translates to CASDIRGKTDTQYF.